The 21 T cell receptor beta chains reported below all come from one sample, sequenced in a study of blood T cell repertoires in COVID-19. Using immunoSEQ multiplex PCR, the repertoire was profiled, and TCRdb retains in-frame clones only, with some absent. The table includes some 130,000 clones, roughly 91% detected once. The sample taken for sequencing was peripheral blood. The receptors here all came from a man aged 55 to 70 with COVID-19, enrolled during active disease.

The V call is TRBV7-2, the J call TRBJ2-2; no firm D call. There are 15 residues in the CDR3. The V gene lost 5 bases and the J gene lost 7 bases, with 17 bases spanning the gap. Germline CDR1 is SGHTA and CDR2 is FQGNSA. The CDR3, as DNA: TGTGCCAGCAGCATACCGCTAAATGCAGGCGGGGAGCTGTTTTTT. Its translation is CASSIPLNAGGELFF.

CDR3 coding DNA: TGTGCCAGCAGGCAGACAGGGGAGGGTGGGGAGACCCAGTACTTC. This codes for CASRQTGEGGETQYF. V gene TRBV11-2 combines with J gene TRBJ2-5, with a tentative D call TRBD1 (8 bases). Germline V gene data show CDR1 as SGHAT and CDR2 as FQNNGV. Trimming took off 6 bases at V and 5 bases at J, with 19 bases between the two ends. This CDR3 has 15 residues.

This clone was found a few times. J is TRBJ2-1 and V is TRBV7-2; 8 bases are shared with TRBD2. With 5 bases clipped from V and 2 bases from J, the junction kept 2 bases outside the gene matches. CDR1 and CDR2 from the germline V gene are SGHTA and FQGNSA. The CDR3 loop spans 14 amino acids. CDR3 in amino acids: CASSEGLAYNEQFF. The CDR3 nucleotides are TGTGCCAGCAGCGAGGGACTAGCCTACAATGAGCAGTTCTTC.

This chain joins TRBV6-4 and TRBJ1-6, with 7 bases fitting TRBD1. Germline V lookup: CDR1 MRHNA, CDR2 SNTAGT. CDR3 size: 15 residues. The V and J ends lost 8 bases and 0 bases, in that order; junction bases with no gene match: 4. CDR3 sequence: CASLTGSSYNSPLHF. The CDR3, as DNA: TGTGCCAGCTTGACAGGGAGCTCCTATAATTCACCCCTCCACTTT.

CDR3 coding DNA: TGTGCCAGCAGCCTCGCGGGACTAGCGGATCTCACAGATACGCAGTATTTT. This gives the protein CASSLAGLADLTDTQYF. This chain connects TRBV4-2 to TRBJ2-3; 11 nucleotides line up with TRBD2. Germline lookup yields CDR1 LGHNA and CDR2 YNFKEQ. There are 17 residues in the CDR3. J was trimmed by 2 bases and V by 4 bases; bases with no gene match: 8.

This chain joins TRBV28 and TRBJ1-3, with D unclear. The CDR3 is 15 residues long. In germline, CDR1 is MDHEN, CDR2 SYDVKM. V lost 7 bases and J lost 3, with 16 bases in between. The chain's CDR3 is CASTLWGGFGNTIYF. CDR3 coding DNA: TGTGCCAGCACCCTCTGGGGAGGATTTGGAAACACCATATATTTT.

The chain recombines TRBV6-5 with TRBJ2-2; D remains unclear. CDR1 and CDR2 from the germline V gene are MNHEY and SVGAGI. This CDR3 comprises 12 residues. The V and J ends lost 6 bases and 5 bases respectively, with 7 bases between them. The CDR3 sequence: CASRTRTGELFF. The CDR3 region has the DNA TGTGCCAGCAGAACCCGGACCGGGGAGCTGTTTTTT.

The V call is TRBV19, the J call TRBJ1-6; possible D gene TRBD1, 5 bases. The CDR3 length is 14 residues. CDR1 and CDR2 (germline): LNHDA, SQIVND (reference sequence). Trimming pared 9 bases from V and 7 bases from J, leaving 16 bases between. This CDR3 reads CASGILSGNSPLHF. As DNA, the CDR3 is TGTGCCAGCGGCATACTCTCAGGGAATTCACCCCTCCACTTT.

This rearrangement joins TRBV6-1 to TRBJ2-7; D not certain. Germline V gives CDR1 MNHNS, CDR2 SASEGT. Trimming cost V 0 bases and J 2 bases, with 8 bases left between them. The CDR3 sequence is 14 residues long. Here the CDR3 DNA reads TGTGCCAGCAGTGAAGCGGCTTTGGCCTACGAGCAGTACTTC. Its translation: CASSEAALAYEQYF.

The CDR3 loop is CASSSTSGRMNNEQFF. As DNA, the CDR3 is TGTGCCAGCAGCTCTACTAGCGGTAGAATGAACAATGAGCAGTTCTTC. The gene calls are TRBV11-2 and TRBJ2-1, with TRBD2 identical over 8 bases. CDR3 size: 16 residues. From germline, CDR1 is SGHAT and CDR2 FQNNGV. With 4 bases clipped from V and 5 bases from J, the junction kept 10 bases outside the gene matches.

This chain uses TRBV7-9 with TRBJ2-5; 7 positions match TRBD1. This CDR3 region has 14 residues. After removal of 5 bases from V and 2 bases from J, the junction contained 5 bases not matched to a gene. The germline gives CDR1 SEHNR, CDR2 FQNEAQ (reference sequence). CDR3 sequence: CASSRDSTQETQYF. CDR3 coding DNA: TGTGCCAGCAGCAGGGACAGTACGCAAGAGACCCAGTACTTC. Based on the CDR3 plus reference TRBV7-9 and TRBJ2-5, the full variable domain is DTGVSQNPRHKITKRGQNVTFRCDPISEHNRLYWYRQTLGQGPEFLTYFQNEAQLEKSRLLSDRFSAERPKGSFSTLEIQRTEQGDSAMYLCASSRDSTQETQYFGPGTRLLVL.

V gene TRBV6-5 combines with J gene TRBJ1-1, with D possibly matching TRBD1 (5 bases). CDR1 MNHEY and CDR2 SVGAGI come from the germline V gene. The CDR3 has 14 amino acids. V lost 5 bases to trimming and J lost 1 base, with 11 bases between them. The CDR3 protein is CASSTFTGNTEAFF. Here the CDR3 DNA reads TGTGCCAGCAGTACCTTCACAGGGAACACTGAAGCTTTCTTT.

Only a few counts were recorded for this clone. The V gene is TRBV6-1, the J gene TRBJ1-2, with TRBD1 matching 7 bases. Germline V gene data show CDR1 as MNHNS and CDR2 as SASEGT. The CDR3 is 18 residues long. The J segment lost 0 bases and the V segment lost 2 bases, leaving 12 bases of the junction unmatched. The CDR3 protein is CASSERGPLGGANYGYTF. CDR3 in DNA: TGTGCCAGCAGTGAAAGGGGGCCTTTGGGGGGCGCTAACTATGGCTACACCTTC.

The rearrangement joins TRBV4-2 to TRBJ2-7; 8 bases line up with TRBD2. Per the germline V gene, CDR1 is LGHNA and CDR2 is YNFKEQ. The V gene end was trimmed by 0 bases and the J gene end by 7 bases; junction bases not matched to a gene: 8. The CDR3 covers 15 residues. The CDR3 DNA reads TGTGCCAGCAGCCAAGATGGAACCGGGGGGGAGGAGCAGTACTTC. Translation: CASSQDGTGGEEQYF.

The chain has TRBV6-2 or TRBV6-3 and TRBJ2-7; D is unclear. Trimming stripped 5 bases from V and 2 bases from J, with 7 bases between. Germline-derived CDR1 and CDR2 are MNHEY and SVGEGT. The CDR3 extends over 12 amino acids. CDR3 coding DNA: TGTGCCAGCAGTGTCTTAGCCTACGAGCAGTACTTC. Protein sequence: CASSVLAYEQYF.

The rearrangement uses TRBV9 and TRBJ1-1; a possible D gene is TRBD1 (5 bases). This CDR3 spans 18 amino acids. Germline V CDR1 and CDR2: SGDLS, YYNGEE. V lost 3 bases and J 0 bases, leaving 21 bases between the germline ends. In DNA, the CDR3 is TGTGCCAGCAGCGCCGGAGCAGGGACCGGCGGGGTGAACACTGAAGCTTTCTTT. Residues: CASSAGAGTGGVNTEAFF.

The chain joins TRBV7-9 to TRBJ1-4; maybe TRBD1 (5 bases). The ends were cut back, 5 bases at V and 8 bases at J, with 15 bases in the middle. CDR3 length equals 14 residues. Germline CDR1 and CDR2: SEHNR and FQNEAQ (reference sequence). The CDR3, as DNA: TGTGCCAGCAGCCCTACGGGGGTAGACGAAAAACTGTTTTTT. It encodes CASSPTGVDEKLFF.

This sequence joins TRBV19 and TRBJ2-7; D may be TRBD1 (5 bases). Trimming removed 2 bases at V and 5 bases at J, with 13 bases between. Germline V lookup: CDR1 LNHDA, CDR2 SQIVND (reference sequence). The CDR3 runs to 14 residues. CDR3 loop: CASSIRGLRDEQYF. Here the CDR3 DNA reads TGTGCCAGTAGTATAAGGGGCTTACGGGACGAGCAGTACTTC.

The chain is built from TRBV6-5 and TRBJ2-7; 10 bases are shared with TRBD2. The CDR3 is made up of 14 amino acids. Germline values: CDR1 MNHEY, CDR2 SVGAGI. Trimming removed 6 bases from V and 6 bases from J; junction bases left unmatched: 8. CDR3 nucleotide sequence: TGTGCCAGCAGCTTAACCGGGACTAGCGCCGAGCAGTACTTC. It is translated as CASSLTGTSAEQYF.

V gene TRBV7-2 combines with J gene TRBJ2-1, with D possibly matching TRBD2 (6 bases). CDR1 is SGHTA, CDR2 FQGNSA, per germline. V gave up 0 bases and J gave up 5 bases, with 14 bases separating them. This CDR3 comprises 16 residues. In DNA, the CDR3 is TGTGCCAGCAGCTTAGCTTCACTAGCTCCGGACAATGAGCAGTTCTTC. Translated: CASSLASLAPDNEQFF.

This clone was seen just once. The chain links TRBV5-4 to TRBJ2-5; D is undetermined. V gave up 4 bases and J gave up 2 bases, with 9 bases separating them. Germline CDR1 SGHNT, CDR2 YYREEE (reference sequence). There are 13 residues in the CDR3. CDR3 nucleotides: TGTGCCAGCAGCCGAGAACCGCAAGAGACCCAGTACTTC. It is translated as CASSREPQETQYF.